The T cell receptor (beta chain) under discussion was sequenced for a study of T cell responses to AZD1222 COVID-19 vaccine. For this clone: Its matching antigen is unknown.

Trimming shortened V by 1 base and J by 3 bases, and 16 bases separated the two germline ends. The CDR3 spans 15 residues. Germline V lookup: CDR1 GTSNPN, CDR2 SVGIG (reference sequence). Study results and caveats: Most donors were white British, females outnumbered males, and clonal diversity was possibly underestimated. There were vaccine-associated CD4 TCRs across spike, dominant at 160-218 and 743-854. Just a handful of AZD1222 recipients tested seropositive at baseline.

Profiled with immunoSEQ multiplex PCR; TCRdb holds only in-frame clones, not every one. The sample has about 110,000 clones; around 87% are singletons. This chain uses TRBV30 with TRBJ2-7, with D perhaps matching TRBD1 (5 bases). Sample: peripheral blood, taken 28 days after the second AZD1222 dose. The sequence came from an adult who received the AZD1222 COVID-19 vaccine. CDR3 region: CAWSDPRQLGYEQYF. The CDR3 region has the DNA TGTGCCTGGAGTGACCCCCGACAGCTGGGCTACGAGCAGTACTTC. Based on the CDR3 plus reference TRBV30 and TRBJ2-7, the full variable domain is SQTIHQWPATLVQPVGSPLSLECTVEGTSNPNLYWYRQAAGRGLQLLFYSVGIGQISSEVPQNLSASRPQDRQFILSSKKLLLSDSGFYLCAWSDPRQLGYEQYFGPGTRLTVT.